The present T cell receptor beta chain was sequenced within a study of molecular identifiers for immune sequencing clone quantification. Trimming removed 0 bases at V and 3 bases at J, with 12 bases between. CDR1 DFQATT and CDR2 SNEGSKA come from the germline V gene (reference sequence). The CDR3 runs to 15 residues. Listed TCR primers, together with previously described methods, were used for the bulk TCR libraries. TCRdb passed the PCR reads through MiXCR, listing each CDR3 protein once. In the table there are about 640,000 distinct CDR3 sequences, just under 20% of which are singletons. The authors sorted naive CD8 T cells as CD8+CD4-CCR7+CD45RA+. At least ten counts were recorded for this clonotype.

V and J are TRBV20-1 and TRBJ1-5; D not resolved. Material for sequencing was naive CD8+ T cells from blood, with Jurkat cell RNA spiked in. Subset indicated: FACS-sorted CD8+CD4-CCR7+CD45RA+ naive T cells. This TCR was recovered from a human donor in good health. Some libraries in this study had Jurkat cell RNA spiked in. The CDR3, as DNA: TGCAGTGCTAGAGACCTAGAAGGGCACAATCAGCCCCAGCATTTT. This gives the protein CSARDLEGHNQPQHF.